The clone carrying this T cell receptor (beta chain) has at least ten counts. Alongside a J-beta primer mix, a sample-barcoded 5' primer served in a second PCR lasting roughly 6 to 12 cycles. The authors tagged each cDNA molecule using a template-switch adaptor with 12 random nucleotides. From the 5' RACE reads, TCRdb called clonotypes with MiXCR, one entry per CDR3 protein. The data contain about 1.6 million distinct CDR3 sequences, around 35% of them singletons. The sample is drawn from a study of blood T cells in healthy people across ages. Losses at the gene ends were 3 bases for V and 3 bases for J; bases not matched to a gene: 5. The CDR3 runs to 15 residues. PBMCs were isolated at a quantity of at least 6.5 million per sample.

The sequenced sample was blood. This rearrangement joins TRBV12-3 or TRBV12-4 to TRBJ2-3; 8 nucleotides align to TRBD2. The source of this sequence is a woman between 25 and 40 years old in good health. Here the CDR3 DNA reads TGTGCCAGCAGTTTCAAGCGGGGGCTAACAGATACGCAGTATTTT. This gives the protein CASSFKRGLTDTQYF.